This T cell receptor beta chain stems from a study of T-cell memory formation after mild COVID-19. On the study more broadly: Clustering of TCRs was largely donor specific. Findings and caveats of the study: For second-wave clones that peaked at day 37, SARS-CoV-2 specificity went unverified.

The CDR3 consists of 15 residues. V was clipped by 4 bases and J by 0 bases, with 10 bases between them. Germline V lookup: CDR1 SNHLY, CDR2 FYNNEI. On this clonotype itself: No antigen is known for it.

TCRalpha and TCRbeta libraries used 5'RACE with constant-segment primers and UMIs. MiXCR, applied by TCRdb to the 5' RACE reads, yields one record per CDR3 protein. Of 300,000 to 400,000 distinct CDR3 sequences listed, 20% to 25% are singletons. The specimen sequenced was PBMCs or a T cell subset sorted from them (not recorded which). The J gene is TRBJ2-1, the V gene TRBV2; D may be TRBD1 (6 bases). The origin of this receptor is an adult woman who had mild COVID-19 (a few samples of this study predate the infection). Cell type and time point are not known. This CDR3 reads CASSVGGFSYNEQFF. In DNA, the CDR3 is TGTGCCAGCAGTGTTGGGGGCTTCTCCTACAATGAGCAGTTCTTC.